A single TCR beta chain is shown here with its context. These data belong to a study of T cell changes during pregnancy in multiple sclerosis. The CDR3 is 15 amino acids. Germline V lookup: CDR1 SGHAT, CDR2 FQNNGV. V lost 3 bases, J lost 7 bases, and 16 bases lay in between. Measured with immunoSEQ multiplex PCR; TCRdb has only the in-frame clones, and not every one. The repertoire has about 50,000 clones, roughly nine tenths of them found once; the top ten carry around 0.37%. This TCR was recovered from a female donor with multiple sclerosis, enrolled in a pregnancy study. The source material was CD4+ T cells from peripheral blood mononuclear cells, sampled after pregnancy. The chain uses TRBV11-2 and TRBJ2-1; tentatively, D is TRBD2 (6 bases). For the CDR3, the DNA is TGTGCCAGCAGCTTTTCCTCGGGGGTTCAGAATGAGCAGTTCTTC. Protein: CASSFSSGVQNEQFF.